The 22 T cell receptor beta chains presented below share a single source sample, sequenced in a study of blood T cell repertoires in COVID-19. Repertoires were generated with immunoSEQ multiplex PCR, while TCRdb's copy carries only in-frame clones and drops some. The sample lists about 170,000 clones, less than 90% seen once, with 0.95% to 1.5% in the top ten. Sequencing input: PBMCs or T cells enriched from blood (not recorded which). These receptors came from a human donor with acute COVID-19. The donor label of this sample is uncertain.

CDR3 residues: CASSIGGSAYNEQFF. DNA for the CDR3: TGTGCCAGTAGTATAGGGGGCTCCGCCTACAATGAGCAGTTCTTC. The V gene is TRBV19, the J gene TRBJ2-1, with D possibly being TRBD1 (5 bases). The CDR3 is made up of 15 amino acids. The V end lost 1 base, the J end lost 2 bases, and 9 bases lay between the germline ends. Germline V gives CDR1 LNHDA, CDR2 SQIVND (reference sequence).

In DNA form, the CDR3 reads TGTGCCAGCACCTCGATCGGACTAGCGGGGGGGCTCTACGAGCAGTACTTC. Protein sequence: CASTSIGLAGGLYEQYF. The rearrangement uses TRBV7-2 and TRBJ2-7; TRBD2 matches 15 bases. Per germline, CDR1 SGHTA and CDR2 FQGNSA. CDR3 length equals 17 residues. The ends lost 7 bases at V and 3 bases at J; junction bases unmatched: 10.

This clone was seen a single time. V gene TRBV5-1 combines with J gene TRBJ2-7; tentatively, D is TRBD1 (5 bases). Per the germline V gene, CDR1 is SGHRS and CDR2 is YFSETQ. With 4 bases removed from V and 4 bases from J, the gap between germline ends came to 12 bases. There are 13 residues in the CDR3. The CDR3 DNA follows: TGCGCCAGCAGCCAAAGTTCAGGGTACGAGCAGTACTTC. Its translation: CASSQSSGYEQYF. The whole variable domain, filled in from reference TRBV5-1 and TRBJ2-7, reads KAGVTQTPRYLIKTRGQQVTLSCSPISGHRSVSWYQQTPGQGLQFLFEYFSETQRNKGNFPGRFSGRQFSNSRSEMNVSTLELGDSALYLCASSQSSGYEQYFGPGTRLTVT.

The chain joins TRBV5-4 to TRBJ1-3; 8 bases line up with TRBD1. The ends lost 7 bases at V and 0 bases at J; junction bases unmatched: 3. This CDR3 is 14 amino acids long. Germline V lookup: CDR1 SGHNT, CDR2 YYREEE (reference sequence). DNA of the CDR3: TGTGCCAGCGGCAGGGGGCTCTCTGGAAACACCATATATTTT. Its translation is CASGRGLSGNTIYF.

This chain joins TRBV3-1 (or the pseudogene TRBV3-2) and TRBJ2-3; 8 nucleotides agree with TRBD1. The CDR3 consists of 18 residues. CDR1 and CDR2 from the germline V gene are LGHDT and YNNKEL (reference sequence). The ends lost 6 bases at V and 0 bases at J; junction bases unmatched: 14. CDR3 in amino acids: CASRHGQGGPPSTDTQYF. The DNA of the CDR3 is TGTGCCAGCAGGCACGGACAGGGAGGACCACCTAGCACAGATACGCAGTATTTT.

This chain uses TRBV24-1 with TRBJ2-2; 9 bases agree with TRBD1. This CDR3 is built from 18 residues. In germline, CDR1 is KGHDR, CDR2 SFDVKD. V trimming: 3 bases; J trimming: 6 bases; junction bases outside the gene matches: 13. The CDR3 is CATSDPPSGTGIAGELFF. The CDR3 DNA sequence: TGTGCCACCAGTGATCCCCCTTCCGGGACAGGGATCGCCGGGGAGCTGTTTTTT.

This rearrangement joins TRBV4-1 to TRBJ2-5; 13 bases are a match to TRBD2. From germline, CDR1 is MGHRA and CDR2 YSYEKL. V lost 3 bases and J lost 2; bases outside the gene matches: 15. The CDR3 totals 20 residues. The CDR3 here is CASSQKTSGGHRALQETQYF. CDR3 nucleotides: TGCGCCAGCAGCCAGAAGACTAGCGGGGGGCACCGTGCCTTACAAGAGACCCAGTACTTC.

This clone was seen once. V gene TRBV27 combines with J gene TRBJ1-6; tentative D call: TRBD1 (5 bases). The germline V gene has CDR1 MNHEY and CDR2 SMNVEV (reference sequence). The length of the CDR3 is 20 residues. V lost 3 bases to trimming and J lost 2 bases, with 23 bases between them. CDR3 bases: TGTGCCAGCAGTTTGAGGCAAGAGACAGTGAAAGGGACCTATAATTCACCCCTCCACTTT. Amino acid sequence: CASSLRQETVKGTYNSPLHF.

The chain is built from TRBV7-3 and TRBJ2-3, with 8 positions matching TRBD1. The CDR3 has 14 amino acids. The ends lost 8 bases at V and 0 bases at J; junction bases unmatched: 4. Germline assignment: CDR1 SGHTA and CDR2 FQGTGA. The CDR3: CASGTGPSTDTQYF. CDR3 DNA: TGTGCCAGCGGGACAGGCCCTAGCACAGATACGCAGTATTTT.

The CDR3 sequence: CASSPGDRSGEAFF. The DNA of the CDR3 is TGTGCCAGCAGCCCTGGGGACAGGTCTGGGGAAGCTTTCTTT. The rearrangement joins TRBV7-3 to TRBJ1-1, with 8 bases fitting TRBD1. The V gene's germline CDR1 is SGHTA and CDR2 FQGTGA. Unmatched junction bases numbered 10, after V lost 5 bases and J lost 8 bases. This CDR3 has 14 amino acids. Full variable domain (missing parts from reference TRBV7-3 and TRBJ1-1): GAGVSQTPSNKVTEKGKYVELRCDPISGHTALYWYRQSLGQGPEFLIYFQGTGAADDSGLPNDRFFAVRPEGSVSTLKIQRTERGDSAVYLCASSPGDRSGEAFFGQGTRLTVV.

The chain links TRBV4-3 to TRBJ1-2; D remains ambiguous. Germline V gene lookup returns CDR1 LGHNA and CDR2 YSLEER. This CDR3 is 16 amino acids long. V shed 0 bases and J shed 5 bases, with 16 bases lying between them. CDR3 sequence reads: CASSQDLDFGVYGYTF. CDR3 DNA sequence: TGCGCCAGCAGCCAAGACCTTGACTTCGGGGTATATGGCTACACCTTC.

The CDR3 is CASSPAPDGSSEKLFF. In DNA, the CDR3 is TGCGCCAGCAGCCCGGCGCCGGACGGGAGTAGCGAAAAACTGTTTTTT. The chain couples TRBV4-1 to TRBJ1-4; D uncertain. V was pared by 4 bases and J by 8 bases, with 20 bases between. CDR1 and CDR2 (germline): MGHRA, YSYEKL. CDR3 length: 16 amino acids.

This chain links TRBV10-3 with TRBJ2-2; a weak D match, TRBD1 (7 bases). The length of the CDR3 is 13 residues. The germline V gene encodes CDR1 ENHRY and CDR2 SYGVKD. V gave up 5 bases and J gave up 7 bases, with 11 bases separating them. The CDR3: CAISSQGGGELFF. CDR3 in DNA: TGTGCCATCAGTTCTCAGGGGGGCGGGGAGCTGTTTTTT.

CDR3 sequence reads: CASTTGGVRQPQHF. For the CDR3, the DNA is TGTGCCAGCACCACCGGGGGGGTCCGTCAGCCCCAGCATTTT. The chain carries TRBV6-5 and TRBJ1-5, with a tentative D call TRBD1 (5 bases). This CDR3 is built from 14 residues. Deletions cut 7 bases from V and 6 bases from J, with 16 bases between. Germline assignment: CDR1 MNHEY and CDR2 SVGAGI.

This clone was detected only once. This sequence joins TRBV28 and TRBJ1-6; D not certain. There are 15 residues in the CDR3. CDR1 is MDHEN and CDR2 is SYDVKM in the germline V gene. The germline V and J ends were trimmed by 4 bases and 2 bases, with 9 bases remaining between them. CDR3 amino acids: CASSSPGAYNSPLHF. The CDR3 bases are TGTGCCAGCAGTTCCCCCGGGGCCTATAATTCACCCCTCCACTTT.

The table lists this clone with a few counts. The genes are TRBV19 and TRBJ2-7; no clear D. CDR1 and CDR2 (germline): LNHDA, SQIVND (reference sequence). Trimming cost V 5 bases and J 4 bases, with 9 bases left between them. There are 12 residues in the CDR3. Here the CDR3 reads CASSWRQYEQYF. CDR3 in DNA: TGTGCCAGTAGTTGGCGGCAATACGAGCAGTACTTC.

This clone appeared a few times. The DNA of the CDR3 is TGTGCCACTACCGGGGGTCCGCGGGGGGACTCCTACGAGCAGTACTTC. Translated, it gives CATTGGPRGDSYEQYF. The chain links TRBV19 to TRBJ2-7; 8 bases fit TRBD2. Germline assignment: CDR1 LNHDA and CDR2 SQIVND (reference sequence). V gave up 10 bases and J gave up 0 bases; unmatched junction bases: 14. CDR3 length: 16 residues.

V is TRBV29-1 and J is TRBJ2-3; tentative D call: TRBD1 (5 bases). Germline CDR1 reads SQVTM; CDR2 reads ANQGSEA. V lost 7 bases and J lost 6, with 14 bases in between. This CDR3 is built from 12 residues. Here the CDR3 DNA reads TGCAGCGCTCGAAGGGGCCAGGATACGCAGTATTTT. Translating gives CSARRGQDTQYF.

The chain employs TRBV2 and TRBJ1-6; perhaps TRBD1 as D (6 bases). CDR1 is SNHLY and CDR2 is FYNNEI in the germline V gene. CDR3 length: 14 amino acids. The ends were cut back, 4 bases at V and 6 bases at J, with 10 bases in the middle. The CDR3 region has the DNA TGTGCCAGCAGTGTTGGGACAAGTAATTCACCCCTCCACTTT. This encodes CASSVGTSNSPLHF.

This clone was detected only once. The chain's CDR3 is CSVDGTEVSRTEAFF. The CDR3 DNA reads TGCAGCGTTGACGGGACAGAAGTTTCGAGGACTGAAGCTTTCTTT. The chain links TRBV29-1 to TRBJ1-1; 7 bases map to TRBD1. The CDR3 contains 15 residues. V shed 3 bases and J 5 bases; nucleotides not matched to a gene: 12. Germline V gene sequence: CDR1 SQVTM, CDR2 ANQGSEA. The whole variable domain, remainder taken from reference TRBV29-1 and TRBJ1-1, is SAVISQKPSRDICQRGTSLTIQCQVDSQVTMMFWYRQQPGQSLTLIATANQGSEATYESGFVIDKFPISRPNLTFSTLTVSNMSPEDSSIYLCSVDGTEVSRTEAFFGQGTRLTVV.

This clone was counted a few times. This chain joins TRBV6-5 and TRBJ1-1; D not certain. Germline values: CDR1 MNHEY, CDR2 SVGAGI. The CDR3 has 12 residues. Trimming left V 7 bases short and J 4 bases short, with 10 bases between. Written as DNA, the CDR3 is TGTGCCAGCACAGGCCTTACCACTGAAGCTTTCTTT. It specifies CASTGLTTEAFF.

In nucleotides, the CDR3 is TGTGCCAGCAGCCACGGGACAGCGAAAAACCCTAGGGAGACCCAGTACTTC. It is translated as CASSHGTAKNPRETQYF. The J gene is TRBJ2-5, the V gene TRBV3-1 (or the pseudogene TRBV3-2), with 7 bases identical to TRBD1. Germline V gives CDR1 LGHDT, CDR2 YNNKEL (reference sequence). The V and J ends lost 3 bases and 5 bases, in that order; junction bases with no gene match: 15. The CDR3 is 17 residues long.